These T cell receptor beta chains were read from a single sample in a study of post-analysis software for immune sequencing data. One entry per CDR3 protein results from TCRdb running MiXCR on the PCR reads. The sample lists 750,000 to 900,000 distinct CDR3 sequences, around 46% occurring once. Sequenced input: blood. These receptors were obtained from a girl aged 5 to 17 with multiple sclerosis. The CDR3 runs from the conserved cysteine through the conserved F or W.

j_call | v_call | cdr3_aa
TRBJ2-7 | TRBV5-1 | CASSLEVAAVYEQYF
TRBJ1-2 | TRBV29-1 | CSVEGGLYGYTF
TRBJ2-7 | TRBV10-3 | CAISASGQAHYEQYF
TRBJ2-3 | TRBV3-1 | CASSPESGGPSTDTQYF
TRBJ2-7 | TRBV29-1 | CSVGVPGSEQYF
TRBJ1-2 | TRBV14 | CASSQGNRGGMGYTF
TRBJ1-2 | TRBV30 | CAWRTQGVNYGYTF
TRBJ2-1 | TRBV27 | CASSLRSGRGDEQFF
TRBJ2-4 | TRBV4-3 | CASSQGIAGGPGGKNIQYF
NA | TRBV4-3 | CASSKGQGARETQYF
TRBJ1-4 | TRBV2 | CASSETATNEKLFF
TRBJ2-7 | TRBV6-5 | CASSLTGPDYEQYF
TRBJ2-5 | TRBV25-1 | CASGRAGFGETQYF
TRBJ2-3 | TRBV12-3/TRBV12-4 | CASTVPSGSTDTQYF
TRBJ2-7 | TRBV4-3 | CASSLVEGVVHEQYF
TRBJ2-5 | TRBV29-1 | CSVVARFVGEQYF
TRBJ2-1 | TRBV20-1 | CSARVYRTSGGYNEQFF
TRBJ1-5 | TRBV6-5 | CASKRDGNQPQHF
TRBJ2-1 | TRBV29-1 | CSVRGRALDEQFF
TRBJ2-7 | TRBV19 | CASSIKDRGPYEQYF
TRBJ2-3 | TRBV20-1 | CSAREAKDTQYF
TRBJ2-1 | TRBV7-9 | CASRSSQIGNEQFF
TRBJ2-7 | TRBV20-1 | CSGRGDREQYF
TRBJ2-1 | TRBV29-1 | CSAPRGGNEQFF
TRBJ2-1 | TRBV28 | CASSRRGGFYNEQFF
TRBJ1-1 | TRBV5-1 | CASSRKGENTEAFF
TRBJ2-1 | TRBV7-9 | CASSLGLAGGPTNEQFF
TRBJ1-1 | TRBV14 | CASSQGPSEAFF
TRBJ2-7 | TRBV6-6 | CASSYSVAGSSYEQYF
TRBJ2-7 | TRBV27 | CASRTSVSYEQYF
TRBJ2-7 | TRBV29-1 | CSVRGQTNEQYF
TRBJ2-6 | TRBV7-8 | CASSTWGSRISAGANVLTF
TRBJ2-3 | TRBV12-3/TRBV12-4 | CASSGDRITSTDTQYF
TRBJ1-1 | TRBV7-2 | CASTPQGGSITEAFF